The text below deals with one T cell receptor beta chain. Its target is unknown. This sample stems from a study of T cell repertoires in cytomegalovirus infection. Across the study: The authors relied on CMV epitopes, both recently identified HLA-C-restricted and well-studied HLA-B-restricted. CMV infection and matching HLA type were both indicated by public TCR beta signatures.

The CDR3 contains 14 residues. The germline CDR1 and CDR2 sequences are SGHTA and FQGNSA. Trimming pared 1 base from V and 6 bases from J, leaving 10 bases between. Regarding the study as a whole: Ex vivo responses were dominated by HLA-C-restricted CMV-specific TCR beta clonotypes.

TCRdb fed the reads into MiXCR, producing one record per CDR3 protein. The sample holds approximately 350,000 distinct CDR3 sequences, roughly 34% seen once. The TCR comes from a human donor in good health (CMV status not recorded). Some clones in this sample may be carry-over from other donors' samples. The source material was cultured PBMCs, sampled from culture after CMV antigen stimulation. The chain uses TRBV7-2 and TRBJ1-5, with D unresolved. In DNA form, the CDR3 reads TGTGCCAGCAGCTTAGGTAGAAGCGGTCAGCCCCAGCATTTT. This encodes CASSLGRSGQPQHF. Together with reference TRBV7-2 and TRBJ1-5, the CDR3 gives the full variable domain: GAGVSQSPSNKVTEKGKDVELRCDPISGHTALYWYRQSLGQGLEFLIYFQGNSAPDKSGLPSDRFSAERTGGSVSTLTIQRTQQEDSAVYLCASSLGRSGQPQHFGDGTRLSIL.